This TCR beta chain was documented in a study of shared clonotypes between healthy human individuals (dated by TCRdb to about 2020). Context from the whole study: Two women and three men aged 18 to 49 years were included in the cohort. To estimate repertoire size and how much clonotypes are shared between individuals, the study performed deep sequencing of blood TCR repertoires from roughly five healthy adults. Libraries were prepared and TCR repertoires were sequenced by different laboratories using diverse techniques, in order to increase sequencing depth and limit assay-specific biases. Each donor's leukapheresis produced roughly between about 0.8 and 10 billion PBMCs. What the research found in general, with its limitations: Because the study included only a small number of donors, the genetic and exposure-history diversity represented was limited. Sampling was limited to blood, and TCR repertoires in tissue likely differ from TCR repertoires in blood. Based on pairwise subsampling, the degree of clonotype sharing among donors was expected to be affected by sequencing depth.

This clone was picked up one time. The specificity of this receptor is unknown. Base qualities are not at hand, and no much larger clone is one base apart. The CDR3 numbers 17 residues from cysteine through phenylalanine. The entry retains the CDR3 DNA only, 51 bases that are in frame from base 1. Reading the germline V gene (reference sequence) gives CDR1 GTSNPN and CDR2 SVGIG. V sheds 4 bases and J sheds 2 bases, leaving 18 bases between their ends. The donors were healthy, HIV-negative adults with no recently reported acute infections or vaccinations. Only Caucasian adults living in Nashville, Tennessee, USA were represented among the donors. For unsorted samples, about 90 million PBMCs were counted and genomic DNA was extracted with the QIAamp DNA Blood Mini kit. Blood was collected by leukapheresis, and PBMCs were isolated by Ficoll-Histopaque density gradient centrifugation and then cryopreserved in liquid nitrogen vapor phase.

Using the deep immunoSEQ assay, TCR CDR3 regions were amplified from genomic DNA by multiplex PCR. For each cell subset, the extracted genomic DNA was distributed evenly across all wells of several immunoSEQ 96-well plates, and each plate served as one replicate. For unsorted PBMC, 250 to 350 ng of genomic DNA, equivalent to 30,000 to 35,000 T cell genomes, went into each replicate PCR. Unsorted PBMC genomic DNA was sequenced across ten immunoSEQ deep assay plates. Purified libraries were quantified with a Qubit 3.0 fluorometer, sized on a Bioanalyzer 2100, and re-quantified with the KAPA Library Quantification kit. Every immunoSEQ 96-well plate was sequenced on a separate single-read 150-cycle Illumina NextSeq 550 flow cell. The authors' pipeline ran thus. Because the immunoSEQ output held only junctional sequences and lacked quality scores, the filtering could not match the filtering applied to full-length reads. Sequences were annotated with PyIR, a Python wrapper for IgBLAST v1.9, and V/J genes and CDR3 were assigned using IMGT germline references. Reads were filtered out if the reads had weak V/J assignments (E-value above 1e-6), no CDR3, stop codons, out-of-frame junctions, or ambiguous translated residues. V3J clonotypes were defined by identical inferred V gene, J gene, and CDR3 amino acid sequence. The percentage overlap between two repertoires was calculated by dividing the number of shared unique clonotypes by the size of the smaller repertoire. Richness of each repertoire was evaluated using RTK rarefaction, the Chao1 estimator, and Recon v2.1 estimates of unobserved clonotypes. TCRdb's version of the immuneACCESS table is confined to in-frame rearrangements and falls short of the full clone set. An unresolved V gene accounts for under half of the shortfall where checked; the remainder is of unknown origin. V and J calls plus clone size are reproduced from that table; the DNA served to infer D and trimming. The sample table contains 550,000 to 600,000 clones; only one count was recorded for around three quarters of them. The ten largest account for around 12% of the sample.

Source material: PBMCs. The chain is encoded by TRBV30 joined to TRBJ2-6, with TRBD1 tentatively as D gene (5 bases match). The TCR originated in a woman aged 40 to 50 in good health. Some clones in this sample may be carry-over from other donors' samples. The sequenced DNA is TGTGCCTGGACCCTGGGGCAGGGAATGCCTGGGGCCAACGTCCTGACTTTC. Its protein product is CAWTLGQGMPGANVLTF.